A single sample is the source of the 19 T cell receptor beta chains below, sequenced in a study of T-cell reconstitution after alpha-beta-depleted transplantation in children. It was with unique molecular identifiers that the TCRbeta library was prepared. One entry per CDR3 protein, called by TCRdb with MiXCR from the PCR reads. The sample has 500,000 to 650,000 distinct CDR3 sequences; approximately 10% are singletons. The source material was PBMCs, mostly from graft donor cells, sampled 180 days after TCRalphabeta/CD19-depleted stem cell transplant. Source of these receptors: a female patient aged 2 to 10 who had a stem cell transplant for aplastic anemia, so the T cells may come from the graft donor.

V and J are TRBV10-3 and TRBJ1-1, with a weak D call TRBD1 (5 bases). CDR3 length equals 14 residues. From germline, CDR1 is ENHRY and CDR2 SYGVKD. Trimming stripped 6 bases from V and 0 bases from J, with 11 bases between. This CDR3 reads CAISPTDMNTEAFF. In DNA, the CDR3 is TGTGCCATCAGCCCGACAGATATGAACACTGAAGCTTTCTTT.

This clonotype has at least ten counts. CDR3: CSASSQGSTDTQYF. CDR3 sequence (DNA): TGCAGTGCTAGTAGTCAGGGAAGCACAGATACGCAGTATTTT. The rearrangement uses TRBV20-1 and TRBJ2-3; TRBD1 might be the D (5 bases). Germline V lookup: CDR1 DFQATT, CDR2 SNEGSKA (reference sequence). The length of the CDR3 is 14 residues. Trimming removed 3 bases at V and 0 bases at J, with 10 bases between.

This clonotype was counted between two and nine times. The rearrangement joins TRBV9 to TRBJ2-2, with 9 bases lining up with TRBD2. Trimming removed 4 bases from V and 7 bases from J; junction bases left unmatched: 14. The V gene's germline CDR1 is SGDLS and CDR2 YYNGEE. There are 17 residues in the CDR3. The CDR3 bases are TGTGCCAGCAGCTCTCGTGGCGCGGGAGGGAGCTTCGGGGAGCTGTTTTTT. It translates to CASSSRGAGGSFGELFF.

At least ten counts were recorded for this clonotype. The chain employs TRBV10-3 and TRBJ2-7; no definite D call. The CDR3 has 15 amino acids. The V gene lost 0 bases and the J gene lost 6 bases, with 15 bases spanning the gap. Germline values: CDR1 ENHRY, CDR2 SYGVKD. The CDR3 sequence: CAISESVDGLGEQYF. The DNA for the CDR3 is TGTGCCATCAGTGAGTCGGTGGACGGCCTCGGCGAGCAGTACTTC.

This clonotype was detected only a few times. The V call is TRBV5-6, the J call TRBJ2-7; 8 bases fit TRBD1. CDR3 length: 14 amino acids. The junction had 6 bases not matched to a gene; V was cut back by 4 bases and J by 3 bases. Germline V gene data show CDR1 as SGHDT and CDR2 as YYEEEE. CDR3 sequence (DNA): TGTGCCAGCAGCACGACAGGGGTCTTCTACGAGCAGTACGTC. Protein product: CASSTTGVFYEQYV.

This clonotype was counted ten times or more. The CDR3: CASSLGTNYGYTF. The CDR3 DNA sequence: TGTGCCAGCAGCTTAGGGACTAACTATGGCTACACCTTC. This rearrangement joins TRBV27 to TRBJ1-2, with D uncertain. The CDR3 sequence is 13 residues long. The ends were cut back, 6 bases at V and 0 bases at J, with 8 bases in the middle. Germline CDR1 and CDR2: MNHEY and SMNVEV (reference sequence).

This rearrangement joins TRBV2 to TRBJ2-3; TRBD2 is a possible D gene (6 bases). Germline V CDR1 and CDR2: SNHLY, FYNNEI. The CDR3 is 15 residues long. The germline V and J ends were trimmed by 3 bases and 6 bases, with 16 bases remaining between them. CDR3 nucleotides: TGTGCCAGCAGTGACCGGGACTCGATTCCCGATACGCAGTATTTT. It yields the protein CASSDRDSIPDTQYF.

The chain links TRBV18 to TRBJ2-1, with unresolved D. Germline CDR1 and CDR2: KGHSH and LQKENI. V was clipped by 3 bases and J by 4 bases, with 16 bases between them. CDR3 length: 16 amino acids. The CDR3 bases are TGTGCCAGCTCACCGAACGGACCGGCTCATTACAATGAGCAGTTCTTC. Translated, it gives CASSPNGPAHYNEQFF.

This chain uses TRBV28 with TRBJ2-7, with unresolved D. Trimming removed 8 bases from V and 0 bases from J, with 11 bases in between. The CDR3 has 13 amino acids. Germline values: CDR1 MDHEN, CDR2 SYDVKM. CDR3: CASRLGSSYEQYF. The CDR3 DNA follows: TGTGCCAGCCGTCTTGGAAGCTCCTACGAGCAGTACTTC.

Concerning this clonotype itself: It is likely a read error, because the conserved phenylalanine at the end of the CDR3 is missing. The CDR3 reads CSARARAGVSYEQYY. The CDR3, as DNA: TGCAGTGCTAGAGCGAGGGCAGGGGTTTCCTACGAGCAGTACTAC. This sequence joins TRBV20-1 and TRBJ2-7, with D perhaps TRBD1 (6 bases). V gave up 1 base and J gave up 1 base, with 14 bases separating them. The CDR3 totals 15 residues. Germline values: CDR1 DFQATT, CDR2 SNEGSKA (reference sequence).

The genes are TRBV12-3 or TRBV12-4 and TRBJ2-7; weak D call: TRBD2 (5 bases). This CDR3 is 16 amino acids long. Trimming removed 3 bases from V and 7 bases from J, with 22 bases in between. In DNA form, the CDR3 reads TGTGCCAGCAGTTTGGGCTCCGGGTCGCAAACGGGGGAGCAGTACGTC. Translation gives CASSLGSGSQTGEQYV.

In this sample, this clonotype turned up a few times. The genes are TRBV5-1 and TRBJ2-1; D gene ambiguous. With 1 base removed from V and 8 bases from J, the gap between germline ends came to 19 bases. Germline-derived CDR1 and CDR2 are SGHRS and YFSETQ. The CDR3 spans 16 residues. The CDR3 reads CASSLRGPFPGDEQFF. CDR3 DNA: TGCGCCAGCAGCTTGCGCGGACCCTTTCCTGGGGATGAGCAGTTCTTC.

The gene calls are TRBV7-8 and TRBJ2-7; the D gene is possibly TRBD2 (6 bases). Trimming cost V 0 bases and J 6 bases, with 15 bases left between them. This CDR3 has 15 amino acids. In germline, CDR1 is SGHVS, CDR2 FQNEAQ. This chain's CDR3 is CASSLAAGRTLEQYF. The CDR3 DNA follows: TGTGCCAGCAGCTTAGCGGCGGGAAGAACTCTCGAGCAGTACTTC. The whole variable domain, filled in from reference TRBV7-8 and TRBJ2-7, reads GAGVSQSPRYKVAKRGQDVALRCDPISGHVSLFWYQQALGQGPEFLTYFQNEAQLDKSGLPSDRFFAERPEGSVSTLKIQRTQQEDSAVYLCASSLAAGRTLEQYFGPGTRLTVT.

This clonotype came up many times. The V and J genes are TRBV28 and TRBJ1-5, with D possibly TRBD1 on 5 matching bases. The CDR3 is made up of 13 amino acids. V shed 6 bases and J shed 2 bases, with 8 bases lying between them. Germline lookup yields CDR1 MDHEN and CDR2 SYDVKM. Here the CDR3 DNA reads TGTGCCAGCAGAGAACAGGGCAATCAGCCCCAGCATTTT. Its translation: CASREQGNQPQHF.

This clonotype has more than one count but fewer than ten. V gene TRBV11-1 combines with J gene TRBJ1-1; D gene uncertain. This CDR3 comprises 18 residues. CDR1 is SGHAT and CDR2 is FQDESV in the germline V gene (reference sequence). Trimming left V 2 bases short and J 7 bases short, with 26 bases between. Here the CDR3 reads CASSLSEPSRTVLGEAFF. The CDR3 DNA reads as TGTGCCAGCAGCTTAAGCGAGCCCTCTCGGACGGTTCTGGGTGAAGCTTTCTTT.

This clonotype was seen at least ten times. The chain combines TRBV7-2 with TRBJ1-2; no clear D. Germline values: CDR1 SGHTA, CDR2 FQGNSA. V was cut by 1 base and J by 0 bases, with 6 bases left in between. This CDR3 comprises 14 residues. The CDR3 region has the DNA TGTGCCAGCAGCTTAGGGCCGTCTAACTATGGCTACACCTTC. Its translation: CASSLGPSNYGYTF.

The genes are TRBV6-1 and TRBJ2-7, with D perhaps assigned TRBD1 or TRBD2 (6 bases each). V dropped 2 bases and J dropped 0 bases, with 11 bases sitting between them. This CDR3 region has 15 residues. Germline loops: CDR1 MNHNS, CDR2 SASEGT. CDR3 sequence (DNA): TGTGCCAGCAGTGAATTCGGGGGCCCCTCCTACGAGCAGTACGTC. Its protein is CASSEFGGPSYEQYV.

CDR3 coding DNA: TGCAGTGCCGCCAATAGCGGGAACTCCTACAATGAGCAGTTCTTC. It is translated as CSAANSGNSYNEQFF. The chain couples TRBV20-1 to TRBJ2-1; TRBD2 matches 8 bases. J gave up 0 bases and V 6 bases, and 7 bases lay outside the gene matches. The CDR3 loop spans 15 amino acids. Germline CDR1 DFQATT, CDR2 SNEGSKA (reference sequence).

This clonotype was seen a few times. CDR3 sequence reads: CASSHDLAGERGEQFF. CDR3 in DNA: TGTGCCAGCAGCCACGACCTAGCGGGAGAGCGGGGTGAGCAGTTCTTC. V usage is TRBV28 and J usage is TRBJ2-1; 10 positions agree with TRBD2. The CDR3 sequence is 16 residues long. Trimming removed 6 bases from V and 9 bases from J; junction bases left unmatched: 14. CDR1 is MDHEN and CDR2 is SYDVKM in the germline V gene.